This TCR beta chain was sequenced for a study of cytomegalovirus exposure and HLA in healthy donors. Study results and limitations: The classifier reportedly diagnosed cytomegalovirus status with high specificity and sensitivity. Donor immune exposure was known only as CMV serostatus.

The PCR made use of 60 Vbeta and 13 Jbeta primers. Profiling relied on immunoSEQ multiplex PCR, and the TCRdb table lists in-frame clones only, not all of them. This table holds 200,000 to 300,000 clones, about 83% found once. Per germline, CDR1 LNHDA and CDR2 SQIVND (reference sequence). The CDR3 has 14 amino acids. V was clipped by 1 base and J by 6 bases, with 10 bases between them. This clone showed up just once. Its antigen is still unknown. The sequence came from a woman aged 40-49 years in good health and CMV-seropositive. J is TRBJ1-5 and V is TRBV19; D is unresolved. The specimen was PBMCs. CDR3 sequence: CASSIVRGSQPQHF. Written as DNA, the CDR3 is TGTGCCAGTAGTATAGTCCGGGGATCTCAGCCCCAGCATTTT.